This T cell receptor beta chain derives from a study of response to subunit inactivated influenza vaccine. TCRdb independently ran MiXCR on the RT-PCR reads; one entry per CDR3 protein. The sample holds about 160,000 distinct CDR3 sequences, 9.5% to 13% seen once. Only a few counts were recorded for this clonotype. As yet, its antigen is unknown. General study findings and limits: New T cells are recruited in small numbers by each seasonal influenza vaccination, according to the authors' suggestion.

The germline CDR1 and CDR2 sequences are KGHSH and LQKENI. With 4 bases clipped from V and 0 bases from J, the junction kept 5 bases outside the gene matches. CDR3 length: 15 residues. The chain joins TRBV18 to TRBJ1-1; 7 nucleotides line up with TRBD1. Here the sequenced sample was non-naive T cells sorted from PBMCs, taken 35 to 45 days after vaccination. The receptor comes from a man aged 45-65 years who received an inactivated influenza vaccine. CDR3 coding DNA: TGTGCCAGCTCACGGAGGGACAGCGTGAACACTGAAGCTTTCTTT. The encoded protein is CASSRRDSVNTEAFF. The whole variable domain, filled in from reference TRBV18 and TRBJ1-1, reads NAGVMQNPRHLVRRRGQEARLRCSPMKGHSHVYWYRQLPEEGLKFMVYLQKENIIDESGMPKERFSAEFPKEGPSILRIQQVVRGDSAAYFCASSRRDSVNTEAFFGQGTRLTVV.